This TCR beta chain was documented in a study of sequential checkpoint blockade in melanoma. Measured with immunoSEQ multiplex PCR; TCRdb has only the in-frame clones, and not every one. The sample shows approximately 23,000 clones, roughly 76% of them seen only once. Treatment defined: randomized to nivolumab then ipilimumab (arm A) or the reverse (arm B). DNA-damaging chemotherapy had not been given to any patient beforehand. Sorted cells were live CD3+CD8+, lacking CD19 and CD56, from PBMCs. Germline assignment: CDR1 PRHDT and CDR2 FYEKMQ (reference sequence). The CDR3 is 15 residues long. The ends lost 7 bases at V and 2 bases at J; junction bases unmatched: 6. The count of this clone is one.

The TCR originated in a human donor with melanoma. The specimen comprised CD8+ T cells sorted from blood (inferred from file names), sampled from a patient given nivolumab and ipilimumab in sequence. V and J are TRBV13 and TRBJ2-3; 10 bases map to TRBD2. The CDR3 coding sequence is TGTGCCAGCACCATTACTAGCGGGGTCACAGATACGCAGTATTTT. This sequence encodes CASTITSGVTDTQYF.